These T cell receptor beta chains were read from a single sample in a study of identical twins. Using its own MiXCR run on the 5' RACE reads, TCRdb lists one record per CDR3 protein. The sample contains 350,000 or so distinct CDR3 sequences, roughly 9% of which appear only once. Specimen: naive T cells sorted from blood. Receptor source: a woman between 45 and 60 years old in good health. Both conserved end residues are part of each CDR3. Fields, in order: D gene, V gene, CDR3 length, clone size, J gene, CDR3 protein, CDR3 DNA. The D gene is left open where the match is weak. Rows give clone size only sometimes, using once, few, many, or a class for an expanded clone.

TRBD2	TRBV3-1	17	few	TRBJ2-1	CASSQGSGTSVYNEQFF	TGTGCCAGCAGCCAAGGCTCCGGGACTAGCGTGTACAATGAGCAGTTCTTC
TRBD1	TRBV7-8	17	many	TRBJ1-1	CASSSARTGVLNTEAFF	TGTGCCAGCAGCTCTGCCCGGACAGGGGTACTGAACACTGAAGCTTTCTTT
TRBD2	TRBV5-1	19	NA	TRBJ2-6	CASTLDPPSGRIGANVLTF	TGCGCCAGCACCTTAGACCCACCCAGCGGGAGGATCGGGGCCAACGTCCTGACTTTC
NA	TRBV13	14	NA	TRBJ2-5	CASSLEGRSETQYF	TGTGCCAGCAGCTTAGAGGGCCGATCGGAGACCCAGTACTTC
NA	TRBV15	14	few	TRBJ2-1	CATSRFKGHNEQFF	TGTGCCACCAGCAGATTTAAGGGGCACAATGAGCAGTTCTTC
NA	TRBV9	16	many	TRBJ2-1	CASSVVGAPSYNEQFF	TGTGCCAGCAGCGTAGTCGGAGCGCCCTCCTACAATGAGCAGTTCTTC
TRBD2	TRBV7-9	16	many	TRBJ2-4	CASSFTSGVAKNIQYF	TGTGCCAGCAGCTTCACTAGCGGAGTGGCCAAAAACATTCAGTACTTC
NA	TRBV3-1	17	NA	TRBJ2-1	CASSQDKLGASYNEQFF	TGTGCCAGCAGCCAAGATAAGCTCGGTGCCTCGTACAATGAGCAGTTCTTC
NA	TRBV24-1	12	few	TRBJ2-3	CATSSTWYPQYF	TGTGCCACCAGTTCTACCTGGTATCCGCAGTATTTT
NA	TRBV2	14	NA	TRBJ2-2	CASTRNKNTGELFF	TGTGCCAGCACTCGTAATAAGAACACCGGGGAGCTGTTTTTT
NA	TRBV6-1	14	NA	TRBJ1-3	CASSEGYSGNTIYF	TGTGCCAGCAGCGAGGGTTACTCTGGAAACACCATATATTTT
NA	TRBV24-1	16	many	TRBJ2-1	CATSDSAVPNYNEQFF	TGTGCCACCAGTGACTCAGCGGTCCCTAACTACAATGAGCAGTTCTTC
NA	TRBV3-1	14	many	TRBJ2-7	CASSQGASSYEQYF	TGTGCCAGCTCACAAGGCGCGAGTTCCTACGAGCAGTACTTC
TRBD2	TRBV12-3/TRBV12-4	14	NA	TRBJ2-6	CASRRGAGANVLTF	TGTGCCAGCAGACGGGGGGCTGGGGCCAACGTCCTGACTTTC
NA	TRBV29-1	11	many	TRBJ1-1	CSVEDGAEAFF	TGCAGCGTTGAAGATGGAGCTGAAGCTTTCTTT
TRBD2	TRBV10-3	14	many	TRBJ2-1	CAIGGTSEINEQFF	TGTGCCATCGGGGGGACTAGCGAAATCAATGAGCAGTTCTTC
TRBD2	TRBV25-1	16	few	TRBJ2-1	CASKGTGTRTYNEQFF	TGTGCCAGCAAGGGCACCGGGACTAGGACCTACAATGAGCAGTTCTTC
TRBD2	TRBV24-1	15	NA	TRBJ2-5	CATRGTSDYQETQYF	TGTGCCACCAGAGGGACTAGCGATTATCAAGAGACCCAGTACTTC
TRBD2	TRBV7-9	13	NA	TRBJ2-1	CASSLNGGAEQFF	TGTGCCAGCAGCCTTAACGGGGGGGCGGAGCAGTTCTTC
NA	TRBV29-1	12	once	TRBJ2-7	CSVLTRSYEQYF	TGCAGCGTTTTGACTAGGTCCTACGAGCAGTACTTC
TRBD1	TRBV29-1	13	NA	TRBJ1-4	CSVGGQGAEKLFF	TGCAGCGTTGGGGGACAGGGGGCTGAAAAACTGTTTTTT
TRBD1	TRBV7-6	16	few	TRBJ1-6	CASSLRPGQGNSPLHF	TGTGCCAGCAGCTTACGTCCGGGACAGGGTAATTCACCCCTCCACTTT
NA	TRBV29-1	10	many	TRBJ1-2	CSVQTAQRTF	TGCAGCGTCCAGACGGCTCAGCGCACCTTC